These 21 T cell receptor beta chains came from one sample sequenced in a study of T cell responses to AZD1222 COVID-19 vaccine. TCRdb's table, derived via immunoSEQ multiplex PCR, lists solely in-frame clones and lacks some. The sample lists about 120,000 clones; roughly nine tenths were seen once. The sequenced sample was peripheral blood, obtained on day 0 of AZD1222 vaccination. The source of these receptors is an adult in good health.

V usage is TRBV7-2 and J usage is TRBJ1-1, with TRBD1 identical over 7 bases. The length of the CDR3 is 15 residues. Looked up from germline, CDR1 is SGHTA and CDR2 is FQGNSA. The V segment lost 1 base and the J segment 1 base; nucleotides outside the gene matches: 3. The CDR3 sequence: CASSLVGGANTEAFF. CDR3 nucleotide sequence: TGTGCCAGCAGCTTAGTAGGGGGCGCGAACACTGAAGCTTTCTTT.

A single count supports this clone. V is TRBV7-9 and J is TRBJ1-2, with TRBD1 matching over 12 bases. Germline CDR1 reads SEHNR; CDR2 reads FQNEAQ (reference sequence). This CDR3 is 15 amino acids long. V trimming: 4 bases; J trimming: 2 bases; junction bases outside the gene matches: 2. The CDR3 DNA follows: TGTGCCAGCAGCTCCGGGACAGGGGGCAACTATGGCTACACCTTC. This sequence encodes CASSSGTGGNYGYTF.

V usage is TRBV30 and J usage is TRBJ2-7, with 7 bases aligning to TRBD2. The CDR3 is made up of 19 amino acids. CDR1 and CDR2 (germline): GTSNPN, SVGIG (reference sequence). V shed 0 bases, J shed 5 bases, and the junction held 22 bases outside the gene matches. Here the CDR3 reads CAWSVVPAAKTSPVDEQYF. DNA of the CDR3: TGTGCCTGGAGTGTTGTACCCGCCGCCAAGACTAGCCCGGTCGACGAGCAGTACTTC.

CDR3 bases: TGTGCCACCGGGGGCGGATCGGGCTATGGCTACACCTTC. It translates to CATGGGSGYGYTF. The chain joins TRBV10-3 to TRBJ1-2; D perhaps matches TRBD1 (6 bases). CDR3 length equals 13 residues. V dropped 10 bases and J dropped 4 bases, with 16 bases sitting between them. The V gene's germline CDR1 is ENHRY and CDR2 SYGVKD.

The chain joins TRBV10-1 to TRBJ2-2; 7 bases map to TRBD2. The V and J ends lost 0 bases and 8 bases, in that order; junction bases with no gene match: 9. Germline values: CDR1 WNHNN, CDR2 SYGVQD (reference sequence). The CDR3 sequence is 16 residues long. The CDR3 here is CASSESQRGMKGELFF. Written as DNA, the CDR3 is TGCGCCAGCAGTGAGTCCCAGCGGGGTATGAAGGGGGAGCTGTTTTTT.

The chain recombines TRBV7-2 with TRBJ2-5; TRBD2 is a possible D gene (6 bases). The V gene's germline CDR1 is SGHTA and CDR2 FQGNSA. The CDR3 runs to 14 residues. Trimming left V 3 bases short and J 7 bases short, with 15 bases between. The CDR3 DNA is TGTGCCAGCAGCTTGGAACTAGCTGGGACGACCCAGTACTTC. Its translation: CASSLELAGTTQYF.

CDR3 sequence: CASFLAGGEQYF. The DNA for the CDR3 is TGTGCCAGCTTTCTAGCGGGAGGCGAGCAGTACTTC. The chain combines TRBV5-4 with TRBJ2-7; 11 nucleotides agree with TRBD2. Germline loops: CDR1 SGHNT, CDR2 YYREEE (reference sequence). The V segment lost 7 bases and the J segment 6 bases; nucleotides outside the gene matches: 3. CDR3 size: 12 residues.

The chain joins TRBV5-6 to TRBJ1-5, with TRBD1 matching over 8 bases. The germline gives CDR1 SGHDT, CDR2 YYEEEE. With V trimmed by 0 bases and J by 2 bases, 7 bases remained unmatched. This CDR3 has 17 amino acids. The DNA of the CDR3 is TGTGCCAGCAGCTTGGCAGGGGGCGGACTTGGCAATCAGCCCCAGCATTTT. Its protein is CASSLAGGGLGNQPQHF.

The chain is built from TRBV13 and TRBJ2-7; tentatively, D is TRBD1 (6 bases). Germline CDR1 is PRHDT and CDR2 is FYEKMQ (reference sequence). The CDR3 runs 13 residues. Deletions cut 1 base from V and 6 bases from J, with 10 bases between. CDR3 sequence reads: CASSLDRAGEQYF. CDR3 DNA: TGTGCCAGCAGCTTAGACAGGGCGGGCGAGCAGTACTTC.

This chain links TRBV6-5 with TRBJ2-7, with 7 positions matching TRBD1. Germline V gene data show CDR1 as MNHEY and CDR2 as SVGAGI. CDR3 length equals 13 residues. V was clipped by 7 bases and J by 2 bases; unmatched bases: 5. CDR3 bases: TGTGCCAGCACCGACAGGGTCCCCTACGAGCAGTACTTC. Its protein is CASTDRVPYEQYF.

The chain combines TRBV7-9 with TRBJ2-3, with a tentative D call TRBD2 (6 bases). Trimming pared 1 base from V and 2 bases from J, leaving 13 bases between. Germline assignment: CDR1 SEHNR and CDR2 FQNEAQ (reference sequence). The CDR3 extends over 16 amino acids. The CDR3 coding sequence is TGTGCCAGCAGCTTAGATGGGGGAGGTCCCACAGATACGCAGTATTTT. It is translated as CASSLDGGGPTDTQYF.

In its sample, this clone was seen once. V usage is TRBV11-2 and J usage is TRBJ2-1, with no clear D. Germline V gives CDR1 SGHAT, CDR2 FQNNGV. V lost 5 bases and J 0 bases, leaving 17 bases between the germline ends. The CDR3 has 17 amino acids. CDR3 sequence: CASSAVGRRSSYNEQFF. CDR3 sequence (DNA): TGTGCCAGCAGCGCCGTAGGGCGGAGAAGCTCCTACAATGAGCAGTTCTTC.

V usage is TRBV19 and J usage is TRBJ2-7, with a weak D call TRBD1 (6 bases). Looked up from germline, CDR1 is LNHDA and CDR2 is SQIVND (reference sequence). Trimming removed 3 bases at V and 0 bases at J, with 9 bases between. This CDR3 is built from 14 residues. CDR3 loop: CASSIQDSSYEQYF. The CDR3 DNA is TGTGCCAGTAGTATTCAGGACAGCTCCTACGAGCAGTACTTC.

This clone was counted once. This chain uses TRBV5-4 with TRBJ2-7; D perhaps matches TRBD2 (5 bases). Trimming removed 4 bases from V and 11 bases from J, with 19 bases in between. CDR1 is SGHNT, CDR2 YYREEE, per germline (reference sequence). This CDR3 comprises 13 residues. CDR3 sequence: CASSTNGPPGEYF. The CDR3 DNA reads TGTGCCAGCAGCACCAACGGGCCTCCCGGGGAGTACTTC.

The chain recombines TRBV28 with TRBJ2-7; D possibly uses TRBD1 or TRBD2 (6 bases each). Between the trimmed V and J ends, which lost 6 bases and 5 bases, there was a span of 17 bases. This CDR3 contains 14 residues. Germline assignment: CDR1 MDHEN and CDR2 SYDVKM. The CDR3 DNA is TGTGCCAGCAGCCCCCCCCGGGGGCGGAACGAGCAGTACTTC. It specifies CASSPPRGRNEQYF.

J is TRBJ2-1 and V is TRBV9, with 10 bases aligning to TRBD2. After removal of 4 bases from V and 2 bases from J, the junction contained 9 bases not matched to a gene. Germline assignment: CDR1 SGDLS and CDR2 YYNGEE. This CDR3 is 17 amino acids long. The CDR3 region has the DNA TGTGCCAGCAGCTTGCCGACTAGCGGGTATGCCTACAATGAGCAGTTCTTC. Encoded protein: CASSLPTSGYAYNEQFF.

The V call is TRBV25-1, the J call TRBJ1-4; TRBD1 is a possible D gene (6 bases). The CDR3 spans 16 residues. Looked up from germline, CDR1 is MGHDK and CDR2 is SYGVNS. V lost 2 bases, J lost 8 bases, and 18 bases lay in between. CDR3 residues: CASSEVRGAFEEKLFF. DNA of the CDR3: TGTGCCAGCAGTGAAGTCCGGGGGGCATTTGAGGAAAAACTGTTTTTT.

The CDR3 sequence is CASSPRGSYNSPLHF. DNA of the CDR3: TGTGCCAGCAGCCCGAGGGGATCCTATAATTCACCCCTCCACTTT. The chain links TRBV3-1 (or the pseudogene TRBV3-2) to TRBJ1-6; perhaps TRBD1 as D (5 bases). Between the trimmed V and J ends, which lost 4 bases and 1 base, there was a span of 8 bases. The CDR3 contains 15 residues. Germline CDR1 LGHDT, CDR2 YNNKEL (reference sequence).

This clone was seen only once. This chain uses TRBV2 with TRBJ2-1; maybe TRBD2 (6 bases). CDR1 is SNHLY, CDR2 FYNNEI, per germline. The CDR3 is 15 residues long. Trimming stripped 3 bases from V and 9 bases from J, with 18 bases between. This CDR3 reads CASSEGGSPQFEQFF. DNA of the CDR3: TGTGCCAGCAGTGAGGGGGGATCCCCACAATTTGAGCAGTTCTTC.

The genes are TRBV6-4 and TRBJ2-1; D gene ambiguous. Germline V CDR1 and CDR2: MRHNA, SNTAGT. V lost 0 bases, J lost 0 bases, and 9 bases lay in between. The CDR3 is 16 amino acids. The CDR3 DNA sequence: TGTGCCAGCAGTGACTCATTTCGGAGCTCCTACAATGAGCAGTTCTTC. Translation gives CASSDSFRSSYNEQFF.

The CDR3 bases are TGCGCCAGCAGTCTGGGGGCGTCTCCCTATGCCGGGCTGGAGACCCAGTACTTC. This translates into CASSLGASPYAGLETQYF. The rearrangement uses TRBV23-1 and TRBJ2-5; the D gene is possibly TRBD1 (6 bases). TRBV23-1 is an ORF, with its function uncertain. This CDR3 comprises 18 residues. Trimming removed 4 bases at V and 5 bases at J, with 26 bases between.